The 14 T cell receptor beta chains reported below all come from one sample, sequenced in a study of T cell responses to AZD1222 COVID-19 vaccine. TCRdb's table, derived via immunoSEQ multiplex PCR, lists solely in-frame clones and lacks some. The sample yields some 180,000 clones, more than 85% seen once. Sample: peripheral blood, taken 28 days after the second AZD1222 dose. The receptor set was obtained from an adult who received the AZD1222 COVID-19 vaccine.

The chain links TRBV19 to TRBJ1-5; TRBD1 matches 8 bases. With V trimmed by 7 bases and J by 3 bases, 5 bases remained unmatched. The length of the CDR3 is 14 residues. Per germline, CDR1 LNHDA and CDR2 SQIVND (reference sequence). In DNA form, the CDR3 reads TGTGCCAGTACCGGACAGGGTTACAATCAGCCCCAGCATTTT. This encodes CASTGQGYNQPQHF.

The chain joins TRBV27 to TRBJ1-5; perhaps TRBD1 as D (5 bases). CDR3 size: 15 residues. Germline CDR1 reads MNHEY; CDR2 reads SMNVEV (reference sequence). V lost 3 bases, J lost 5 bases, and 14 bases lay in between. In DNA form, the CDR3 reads TGTGCCAGCAGTTTTGTTCCCTTAGGGGATCAGCCCCAGCATTTT. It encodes CASSFVPLGDQPQHF.

The chain's CDR3 is CASSLAQAEYNEQFF. The CDR3 coding sequence is TGCGCCAGCAGCTTGGCCCAGGCTGAATACAATGAGCAGTTCTTC. J is TRBJ2-1 and V is TRBV5-1; D remains ambiguous. Per germline, CDR1 SGHRS and CDR2 YFSETQ. The length of the CDR3 is 15 residues. The V end was cut by 0 bases, the J end by 4 bases, with 11 bases between.

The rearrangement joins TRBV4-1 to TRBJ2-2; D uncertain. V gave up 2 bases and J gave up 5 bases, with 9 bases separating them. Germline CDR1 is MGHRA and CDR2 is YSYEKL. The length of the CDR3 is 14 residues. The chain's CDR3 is CASSQRRQTGELFF. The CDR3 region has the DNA TGCGCCAGCAGCCAACGAAGACAAACCGGGGAGCTGTTTTTT.

CDR3 loop: CASSKGNVQGTGGYTF. The CDR3 nucleotides are TGTGCCAGTAGTAAGGGGAACGTACAGGGGACAGGAGGCTACACCTTC. The chain is built from TRBV19 and TRBJ1-2; TRBD1 matches 8 bases. There are 16 residues in the CDR3. V shed 4 bases, J shed 8 bases, and the junction held 15 bases outside the gene matches. CDR1 LNHDA and CDR2 SQIVND come from the germline V gene (reference sequence).

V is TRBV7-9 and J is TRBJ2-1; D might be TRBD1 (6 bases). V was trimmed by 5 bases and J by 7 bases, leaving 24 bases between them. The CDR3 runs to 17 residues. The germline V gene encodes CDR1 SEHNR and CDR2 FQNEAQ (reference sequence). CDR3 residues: CASSPTLGAGAANEQFF. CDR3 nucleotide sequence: TGTGCCAGCAGCCCCACCCTCGGGGCAGGGGCGGCAAATGAGCAGTTCTTC.

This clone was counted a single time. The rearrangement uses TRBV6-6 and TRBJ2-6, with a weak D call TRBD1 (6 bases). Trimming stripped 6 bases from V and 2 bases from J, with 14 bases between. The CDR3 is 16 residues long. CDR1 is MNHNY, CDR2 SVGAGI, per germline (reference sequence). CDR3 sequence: CASRTKGGTGANVLTF. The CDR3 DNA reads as TGTGCCAGCAGGACCAAAGGGGGAACTGGGGCCAACGTCCTGACTTTC.

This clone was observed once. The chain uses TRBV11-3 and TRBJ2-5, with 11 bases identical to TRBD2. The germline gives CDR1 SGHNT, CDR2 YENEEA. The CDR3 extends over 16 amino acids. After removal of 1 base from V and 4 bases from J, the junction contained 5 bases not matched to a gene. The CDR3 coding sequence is TGTGCCAGCAGCTTAGGCGGACTAGCGGGTCTAGAGACCCAGTACTTC. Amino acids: CASSLGGLAGLETQYF.

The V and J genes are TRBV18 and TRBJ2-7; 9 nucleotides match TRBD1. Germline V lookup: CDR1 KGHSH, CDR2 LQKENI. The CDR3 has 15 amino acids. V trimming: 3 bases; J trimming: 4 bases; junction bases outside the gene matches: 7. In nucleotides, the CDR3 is TGTGCCAGCTCACCTTCCGGGACAGGGTCTTACGAGCAGTACTTC. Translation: CASSPSGTGSYEQYF.

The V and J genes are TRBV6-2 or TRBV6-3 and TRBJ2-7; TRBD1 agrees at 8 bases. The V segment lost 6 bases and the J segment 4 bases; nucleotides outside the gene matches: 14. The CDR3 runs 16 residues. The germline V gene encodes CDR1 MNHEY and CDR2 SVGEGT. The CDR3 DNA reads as TGTGCCAGCAGCCCCCAGCCCGGGACAGGCACGTACGAGCAGTACTTC. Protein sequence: CASSPQPGTGTYEQYF.

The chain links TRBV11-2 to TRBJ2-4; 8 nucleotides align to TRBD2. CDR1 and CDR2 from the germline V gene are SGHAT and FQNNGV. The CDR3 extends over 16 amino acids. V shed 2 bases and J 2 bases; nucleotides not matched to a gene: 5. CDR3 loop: CASSLRAGGTKNIQYF. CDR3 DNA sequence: TGTGCCAGCAGCTTACGGGCGGGAGGAACCAAAAACATTCAGTACTTC.

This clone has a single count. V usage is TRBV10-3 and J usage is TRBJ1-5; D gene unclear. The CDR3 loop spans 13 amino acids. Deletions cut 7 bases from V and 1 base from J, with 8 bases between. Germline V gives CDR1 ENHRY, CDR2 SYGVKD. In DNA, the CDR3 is TGTGCCATCACGTCCCAGAGCAATCAGCCCCAGCATTTT. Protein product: CAITSQSNQPQHF.

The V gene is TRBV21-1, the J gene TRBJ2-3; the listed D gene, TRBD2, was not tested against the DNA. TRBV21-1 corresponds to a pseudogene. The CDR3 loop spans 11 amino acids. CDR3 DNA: TGTGCCAGCAGGCGGGCAGATACGCAGTATTTT. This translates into CASRRADTQYF.

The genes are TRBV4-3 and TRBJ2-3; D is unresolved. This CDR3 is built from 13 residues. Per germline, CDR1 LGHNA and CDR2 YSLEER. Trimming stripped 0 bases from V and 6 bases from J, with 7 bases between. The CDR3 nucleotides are TGCGCCAGCAGCCAAGATATGGCGGATACGCAGTATTTT. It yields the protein CASSQDMADTQYF.